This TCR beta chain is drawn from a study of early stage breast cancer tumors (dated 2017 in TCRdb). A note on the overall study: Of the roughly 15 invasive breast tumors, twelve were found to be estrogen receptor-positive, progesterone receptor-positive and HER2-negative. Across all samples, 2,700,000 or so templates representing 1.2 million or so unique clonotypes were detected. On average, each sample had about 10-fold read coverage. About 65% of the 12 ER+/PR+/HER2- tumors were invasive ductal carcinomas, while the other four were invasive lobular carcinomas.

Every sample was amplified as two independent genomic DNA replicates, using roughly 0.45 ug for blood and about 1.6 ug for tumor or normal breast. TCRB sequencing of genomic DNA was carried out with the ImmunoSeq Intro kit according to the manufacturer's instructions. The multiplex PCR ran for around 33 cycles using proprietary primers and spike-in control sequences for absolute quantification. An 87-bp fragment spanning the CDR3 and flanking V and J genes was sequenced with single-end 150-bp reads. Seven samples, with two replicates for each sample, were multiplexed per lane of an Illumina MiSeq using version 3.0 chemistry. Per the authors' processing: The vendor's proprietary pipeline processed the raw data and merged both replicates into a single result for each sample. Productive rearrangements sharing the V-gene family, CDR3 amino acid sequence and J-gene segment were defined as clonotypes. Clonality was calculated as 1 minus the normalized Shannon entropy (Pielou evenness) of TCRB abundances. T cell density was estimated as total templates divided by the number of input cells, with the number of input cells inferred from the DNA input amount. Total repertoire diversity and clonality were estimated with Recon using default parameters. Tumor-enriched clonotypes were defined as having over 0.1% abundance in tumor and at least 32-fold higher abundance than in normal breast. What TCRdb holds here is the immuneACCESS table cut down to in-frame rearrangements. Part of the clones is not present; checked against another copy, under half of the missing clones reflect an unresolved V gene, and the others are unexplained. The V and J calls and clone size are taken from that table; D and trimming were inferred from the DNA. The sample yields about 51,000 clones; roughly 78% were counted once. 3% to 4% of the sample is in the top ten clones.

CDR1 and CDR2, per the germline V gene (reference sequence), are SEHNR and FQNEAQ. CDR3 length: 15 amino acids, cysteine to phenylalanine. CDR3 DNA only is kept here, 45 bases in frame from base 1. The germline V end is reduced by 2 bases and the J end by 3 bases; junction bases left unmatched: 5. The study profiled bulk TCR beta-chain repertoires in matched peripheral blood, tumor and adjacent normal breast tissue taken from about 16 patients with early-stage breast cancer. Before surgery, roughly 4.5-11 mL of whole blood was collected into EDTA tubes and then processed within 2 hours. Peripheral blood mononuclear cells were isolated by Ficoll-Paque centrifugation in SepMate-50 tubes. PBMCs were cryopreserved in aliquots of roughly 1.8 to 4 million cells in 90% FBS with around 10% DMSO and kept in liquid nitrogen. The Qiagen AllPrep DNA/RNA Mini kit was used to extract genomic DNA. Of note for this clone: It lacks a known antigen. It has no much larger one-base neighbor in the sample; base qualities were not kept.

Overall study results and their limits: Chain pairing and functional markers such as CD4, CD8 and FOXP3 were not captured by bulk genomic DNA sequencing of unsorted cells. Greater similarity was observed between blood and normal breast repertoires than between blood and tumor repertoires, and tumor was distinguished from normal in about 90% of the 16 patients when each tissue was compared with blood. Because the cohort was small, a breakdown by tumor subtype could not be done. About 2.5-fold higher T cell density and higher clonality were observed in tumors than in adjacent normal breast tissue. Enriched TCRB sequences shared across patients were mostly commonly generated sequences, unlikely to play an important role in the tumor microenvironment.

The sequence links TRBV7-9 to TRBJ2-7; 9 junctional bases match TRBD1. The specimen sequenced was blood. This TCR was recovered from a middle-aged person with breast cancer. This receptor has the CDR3 CASSLTGTGFYEQYF. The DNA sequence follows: TGTGCCAGCAGCTTAACTGGGACAGGGTTCTACGAGCAGTACTTC.